The 9 T cell receptor beta chains below all came from one sample that was sequenced in a study of T cells in Graves' hyperthyroidism and ophthalmopathy (dated by TCRdb to between 2018 and 2020). The library was prepared using multiplex PCR. Sequencing was performed on an Illumina HiSeq 2000. The TCR beta CDR3 regions were amplified from RNA transcripts. For the first round of RT-PCR on the TCR CDR3, the HTBI primer set was used together with the Qiagen OneStep RT-PCR kit. TCRdb trimmed public reads at Q25 via fastp, called clones via MiXCR and kept in-frame beta chains. One record per CDR3 amino acid sequence lists the most common genes and DNA. Counted in this sample were approximately 420,000 distinct CDR3 sequences; 15% of them appeared once. The top ten hold approximately 30% of the sample. Sequenced material: blood. The receptors were gathered from a young woman with Graves' hyperthyroidism.

This clonotype was recorded many times. This rearrangement joins TRBV6-1 to TRBJ1-5; TRBD1 agrees at 7 bases. The CDR3 consists of 15 residues. After removal of 7 bases from V and 3 bases from J, the junction contained 9 bases not matched to a gene. Germline CDR1 reads MNHNS; CDR2 reads SASEGT. As DNA, the CDR3 is TGTGCCAGCACCCGTGGACAGGTTTACAATCAGCCCCAGCATTTT. This gives the protein CASTRGQVYNQPQHF.

This chain links TRBV11-2 with TRBJ1-4, with a possible D match to TRBD1 (6 bases). CDR1 and CDR2 from the germline V gene are SGHAT and FQNNGV. The CDR3 runs to 15 residues. V lost 0 bases to trimming and J lost 5 bases, with 10 bases between them. In DNA, the CDR3 is TGTGCCAGCAGCTTAGACGGGACACCGAATGAAAAACTGTTTTTT. This sequence encodes CASSLDGTPNEKLFF.

This clonotype has ten or more counts. The rearrangement uses TRBV29-1 and TRBJ2-1; 9 nucleotides match TRBD1. This CDR3 is built from 14 residues. Germline CDR1 and CDR2: SQVTM and ANQGSEA. V shed 4 bases, J shed 6 bases, and the junction held 7 bases outside the gene matches. Written as DNA, the CDR3 is TGCAGCGTTGTGGGACAGGGCGACGCCAATGAGCAGTTCTTC. This codes for CSVVGQGDANEQFF.

This clonotype was counted at least ten times. This sequence joins TRBV29-1 and TRBJ1-1, with 8 bases matching TRBD1. The CDR3 spans 17 residues. Germline V gives CDR1 SQVTM, CDR2 ANQGSEA. V was clipped by 1 base and J by 2 bases; unmatched bases: 12. The CDR3 bases are TGCAGCGTTGAAGGTGTACGGGACAGGTCATATAACACTGAAGCTTTCTTT. Translating it yields CSVEGVRDRSYNTEAFF.

This clonotype was seen ten or more times. The genes are TRBV15 and TRBJ2-3, with D unclear. This CDR3 comprises 14 residues. V lost 0 bases, J lost 0 bases, and 4 bases lay in between. CDR1 is LNHNV, CDR2 YYDKDF, per germline (reference sequence). The chain's CDR3 is CATSRDSSTDTQYF. CDR3 sequence (DNA): TGTGCCACCAGCAGAGATTCGAGCACAGATACGCAGTATTTT.

The genes are TRBV20-1 and TRBJ2-1; 11 bases map to TRBD2. The CDR3 is 16 amino acids. Germline-derived CDR1 and CDR2 are DFQATT and SNEGSKA (reference sequence). The V and J ends lost 8 bases and 0 bases, in that order; junction bases with no gene match: 9. The DNA for the CDR3 is TGCAGTTATCAGGGACTAGCGGCCAGCTCCTACAATGAGCAGTTCTTC. Amino acid sequence: CSYQGLAASSYNEQFF.

The table lists this clonotype with many counts. V and J are TRBV20-1 and TRBJ2-5; tentative D call: TRBD1 (5 bases). The germline V gene has CDR1 DFQATT and CDR2 SNEGSKA (reference sequence). The CDR3 is 13 residues long. The ends were cut back, 1 base at V and 10 bases at J, with 16 bases in the middle. The CDR3 sequence: CSARAHTGNGQYF. For the CDR3, the DNA is TGCAGTGCTAGAGCACATACAGGAAACGGCCAGTACTTC.

This clonotype was counted between two and nine times. The gene calls are TRBV15 and TRBJ2-7; the D is unclear. Germline CDR1 reads LNHNV; CDR2 reads YYDKDF (reference sequence). CDR3 length: 14 residues. Trimming took off 1 base at V and 2 bases at J, with 9 bases between the two ends. CDR3 region: CATSRGARAYEQYF. Here the CDR3 DNA reads TGTGCCACCAGCAGAGGAGCCCGAGCCTACGAGCAGTACTTC. Full variable domain (remainder filled in from reference TRBV15 and TRBJ2-7): DAMVIQNPRYQVTQFGKPVTLSCSQTLNHNVMYWYQQKSSQAPKLLFHYYDKDFNNEADTPDNFQSRRPNTSFCFLDIRSPGLGDTAMYLCATSRGARAYEQYFGPGTRLTVT.

This chain connects TRBV11-3 to TRBJ2-5, with D unresolved. V was shortened by 0 bases and J by 4 bases, with 6 bases between the two germline ends. The CDR3 covers 13 residues. Germline lookup yields CDR1 SGHNT and CDR2 YENEEA. In DNA form, the CDR3 reads TGTGCCAGCAGCTTAGAGGCCCGAGAGACCCAGTACTTC. This sequence encodes CASSLEARETQYF.